A selection of T cell receptor beta chains follows, all from one sample in a study of cytomegalovirus exposure and HLA in healthy donors. TCRdb's copy holds only in-frame clones and misses some; the assay was immunoSEQ multiplex PCR. The sample lists 100,000 to 150,000 clones, under 90% seen once, with roughly 2% in the top ten. The sequencing sample was made of PBMCs. The receptors stem from a woman between 18 and 29 years old in good health and CMV-seronegative. Each CDR3 is given with its conserved first and last residue. Fields, in order: CDR3 protein, CDR3 DNA, D gene, CDR3 length, V gene, J gene, clone size. A D gene is named only where the DNA matches it firmly. Rows give clone size only sometimes, using once, few, many, or a class for an expanded clone.

CATSRDLPKREGGEQYF	TGTGCCACCAGCAGAGACCTCCCCAAGCGGGAGGGGGGCGAGCAGTACTTC	TRBD2	17	TRBV15	TRBJ2-7	.
CAWSVWLAGTGELFF	TGTGCCTGGAGTGTATGGCTAGCGGGAACCGGGGAGCTGTTTTTT	TRBD2	15	TRBV30	TRBJ2-2	.
CASSLTSGTGNTIYF	TGTGCCAGCAGCCTGACCTCAGGGACTGGAAACACCATATATTTT	.	15	TRBV5-4	TRBJ1-3	few
CASSRDRGPGEQFF	TGTGCCAGCAGTAGGGACAGGGGGCCGGGTGAGCAGTTCTTC	TRBD1	14	TRBV2	TRBJ2-1	once
CASSQGRGWNQPQHF	TGCGCCAGCAGCCAGGGGCGGGGATGGAATCAGCCCCAGCATTTT	.	15	TRBV4-1	TRBJ1-5	.
CASRLAGAYEQYF	TGTGCCAGCAGGCTAGCGGGAGCCTACGAGCAGTACTTC	TRBD2	13	TRBV2	TRBJ2-7	.
CASSPYRGEQFF	TGTGCCAGCAGCCCCTACAGGGGTGAGCAGTTCTTC	TRBD1	12	TRBV13	TRBJ2-1	.
CASSPGTENTEAFF	TGTGCCAGCAGCCCCGGGACAGAGAACACTGAAGCTTTCTTT	TRBD1	14	TRBV14	TRBJ1-1	.
CASSDVSTEAFF	TGCGCCAGCAGTGATGTCAGTACTGAAGCTTTCTTT	.	12	TRBV10-2	TRBJ1-1	once
CASSLVKGRFEQYF	TGTGCCAGCAGCTTAGTTAAGGGGCGTTTTGAGCAGTACTTC	.	14	TRBV7-9	TRBJ2-7	.
CASSSGQGASVSTDTQYF	TGTGCCAGCAGCTCAGGACAGGGGGCCTCCGTTAGCACAGATACGCAGTATTTT	TRBD1	18	TRBV13	TRBJ2-3	.
CASSLMWSSYNEQFF	TGTGCCAGCAGCTTAATGTGGAGCTCCTACAATGAGCAGTTCTTC	.	15	TRBV7-9	TRBJ2-1	.
CAWSAPLSQPQHF	TGTGCCTGGAGTGCACCGCTAAGTCAGCCCCAGCATTTT	.	13	TRBV30	TRBJ1-5	.
CACLAGGGYEQYF	TGTGCCTGCCTAGCGGGAGGGGGGTACGAGCAGTACTTC	TRBD2	13	TRBV30	TRBJ2-7	.
CASRTGGHNEQFF	TGTGCCAGCAGGACAGGGGGACACAATGAGCAGTTCTTC	TRBD1	13	TRBV27	TRBJ2-1	.
CASSPGTSGRFGDTQYF	TGTGCCAGCTCACCGGGGACTAGCGGGAGGTTCGGAGATACGCAGTATTTT	TRBD2	17	TRBV18	TRBJ2-3	.
CASSYSEGNTIYF	TGTGCCAGCAGTTACTCCGAGGGAAACACCATATATTTT	.	13	TRBV6-5	TRBJ1-3	.
CSAILAGAYEQYF	TGCAGCGCCATACTAGCGGGGGCCTACGAGCAGTACTTC	TRBD2	13	TRBV29-1	TRBJ2-7	.
CSVEGSDSSYEQYF	TGCAGCGTTGAGGGTTCGGACTCCTCCTACGAGCAGTACTTC	.	14	TRBV29-1	TRBJ2-7	.
CASRIGGGLPTEQYF	TGTGCCAGTAGAATAGGGGGCGGCCTTCCTACGGAGCAGTACTTC	TRBD1	15	TRBV19	TRBJ2-7	.
CSVELMGSGTEAFF	TGCAGCGTTGAGTTAATGGGAAGCGGCACTGAAGCTTTCTTT	.	14	TRBV29-1	TRBJ1-1	.
CASSLVSYEQYF	TGTGCCAGCAGCCTAGTTTCCTACGAGCAGTACTTC	.	12	TRBV14	TRBJ2-7	.
CASSVLEGAPNEKLFF	TGTGCCAGCAGTGTACTTGAGGGGGCCCCTAATGAAAAACTGTTTTTT	TRBD1	16	TRBV25-1	TRBJ1-4	.
CASSEGQYTYGYTF	TGTGCCAGCAGTGAAGGGCAATACACCTATGGCTACACCTTC	.	14	TRBV6-1	TRBJ1-2	.
CSVGGQGKTAFF	TGCAGCGTTGGGGGACAGGGGAAAACCGCTTTCTTT	TRBD1	12	TRBV29-1	TRBJ1-1	.
CSVVDRGAEKLFF	TGCAGCGTCGTCGATCGGGGAGCAGAAAAACTGTTTTTT	.	13	TRBV29-1	TRBJ1-4	.
CSVMGGNIQYF	TGCAGCGTAATGGGGGGAAACATTCAGTACTTC	.	11	TRBV29-1	TRBJ2-4	.
CASSQGQGYNEQFF	TGTGCCAGCAGCCAGGGGCAGGGGTACAATGAGCAGTTCTTC	.	14	TRBV14	TRBJ2-1	.
CASREGAREQYF	TGTGCCAGCAGGGAGGGGGCCCGCGAGCAGTACTTC	.	12	TRBV6-1	TRBJ2-7	.
CASSQTSGSALYNEQFF	TGCGCCAGCAGCCAAACTAGCGGGAGTGCCCTTTACAATGAGCAGTTCTTC	TRBD2	17	TRBV5-1	TRBJ2-1	.
CASSYGGATEAFF	TGTGCCAGCAGCTACGGTGGGGCCACTGAAGCTTTCTTT	.	13	TRBV11-3	TRBJ1-1	.
CASSLHGGGSTEAFF	TGTGCCAGCAGCTTACATGGGGGCGGGAGCACTGAAGCTTTCTTT	.	15	TRBV7-9	TRBJ1-1	.
CASSQPKSGTRPPYEQYF	TGTGCCAGCAGCCAGCCCAAATCCGGGACACGACCACCCTACGAGCAGTACTTC	.	18	TRBV5-4	TRBJ2-7	few
CASSPSDRVTYEQYF	TGTGCCAGCAGCCCTAGCGACAGGGTGACCTACGAGCAGTACTTC	.	15	TRBV28	TRBJ2-7	.
CASRPDRGREETQYF	TGTGCAAGTCGGCCGGACAGGGGGCGCGAGGAGACCCAGTACTTC	.	15	TRBV12-2	TRBJ2-5	.
CASSLGVSGRARDTQYF	TGTGCCAGCAGCTTAGGCGTAAGCGGGAGGGCCAGGGATACGCAGTATTTT	TRBD2	17	TRBV13	TRBJ2-3	.
CASSEGYRGWYTGELFF	TGTGCCAGCAGTGAAGGGTACAGGGGGTGGTACACCGGGGAGCTGTTTTTT	TRBD1	17	TRBV6-1	TRBJ2-2	.
CSVDAGVNYGYTF	TGCAGCGTTGACGCGGGGGTCAACTATGGCTACACCTTC	.	13	TRBV29-1	TRBJ1-2	.
CASRPRDSLNEAFF	TGCGCCAGCAGACCGAGGGACAGCCTTAATGAAGCTTTCTTT	TRBD1	14	TRBV4-1	TRBJ1-1	once
CASSEGGTAMNTEAFF	TGTGCCAGCAGTGAAGGTGGGACAGCTATGAACACTGAAGCTTTCTTT	TRBD1	16	TRBV2	TRBJ1-1	.
CASSLLSGAAYEQYF	TGTGCCAGCAGCTTACTAAGCGGGGCTGCCTACGAGCAGTACTTC	TRBD2	15	TRBV7-9	TRBJ2-7	.
CASSSVVQDRTF	TGTGCCAGCAGCTCGGTGGTCCAGGATCGCACCTTC	.	12	TRBV11-3	TRBJ1-2	.
CASSLDTGTVTTGELFF	TGTGCCAGCAGCCTGGACACCGGGACAGTGACTACCGGGGAGCTGTTTTTT	TRBD1	17	TRBV5-6	TRBJ2-2	.
CASSPPPWTSGPSYNEQFF	TGTGCCAGCAGCCCTCCACCTTGGACTAGCGGGCCATCCTACAATGAGCAGTTCTTC	TRBD2	19	TRBV11-3	TRBJ2-1	.
CASSLYPSLAGQGNEQFF	TGTGCCAGCAGTCTATACCCTAGTCTAGCGGGTCAGGGCAATGAGCAGTTCTTC	TRBD2	18	TRBV28	TRBJ2-1	.
CASSYNFRYEQYF	TGTGCCAGCAGTTACAATTTCAGGTACGAGCAGTACTTC	.	13	TRBV6-5	TRBJ2-7	.
CASIPDSGTDTQYF	TGTGCCAGCATCCCGGACAGTGGCACAGATACGCAGTATTTT	.	14	TRBV2	TRBJ2-3	once
CASSLANTPGAFF	TGTGCCAGCAGCTTAGCGAACACTCCGGGAGCTTTCTTT	.	13	TRBV7-2	TRBJ1-1	.
CASSAGTGDTEAFF	TGTGCCAGCAGCGCGGGGACAGGGGACACTGAAGCTTTCTTT	TRBD1	14	TRBV9	TRBJ1-1	once
CASSWGLAGLGEQFF	TGTGCCAGCAGTTGGGGACTAGCGGGATTGGGTGAGCAGTTCTTC	TRBD2	15	TRBV6-5	TRBJ2-1	.
CASSLAIAGGDSGANVLTF	TGCGCCAGCAGCTTGGCCATAGCGGGAGGGGACTCTGGGGCCAACGTCCTGACTTTC	TRBD2	19	TRBV5-1	TRBJ2-6	once
CSVPIYRGSSYNEQFF	TGCAGCGTGCCGATATACAGGGGGAGCTCCTACAATGAGCAGTTCTTC	TRBD1	16	TRBV29-1	TRBJ2-1	few
CASSYRGLAARDTQYF	TGTGCCAGCAGTTACAGGGGACTAGCGGCTCGTGATACGCAGTATTTT	TRBD2	16	TRBV6-5	TRBJ2-3	.
CASSDSAGGGKNIQYF	TGTGCCAGCAGTGACTCGGCAGGGGGAGGCAAAAACATTCAGTACTTC	.	16	TRBV6-4	TRBJ2-4	few
CASSAGTSGKTGELFF	TGTGCCAGCAGCGCAGGGACTAGCGGGAAGACCGGGGAGCTGTTTTTT	TRBD2	16	TRBV7-8	TRBJ2-2	.
CASSPGTSFTYEQYF	TGTGCCAGCAGCCCAGGGACTAGTTTCACCTACGAGCAGTACTTC	TRBD2	15	TRBV7-8	TRBJ2-7	once
CASGLGEANTEAFF	TGTGCCAGCGGCTTAGGGGAGGCAAACACTGAAGCTTTCTTT	.	14	TRBV28	TRBJ1-1	.
CASRTGTATIYEQYF	TGTGCCAGCAGGACCGGGACAGCAACCATCTACGAGCAGTACTTC	TRBD1	15	TRBV2	TRBJ2-7	.
CASSLGTSGRNEQYF	TGTGCCAGCAGTTTAGGGACTAGCGGGAGGAACGAGCAGTACTTC	TRBD2	15	TRBV28	TRBJ2-7	.